The present TCR beta chain was sequenced within a study of blood T cells in healthy people across ages. Study findings and constraints: Fewer expanded clones and more diversity marked long-lived versus aged donors.

There are 14 residues in the CDR3. From germline, CDR1 is ENHRY and CDR2 SYGVKD. V lost 6 bases, J lost 3 bases, and 14 bases lay in between. In the case of this clonotype: Antigen unknown.

The study drew donors from healthy Caucasian individuals in Russia aged about 6 to 95. Per sample, at least 5 micrograms of total RNA were extracted. A second PCR, run for about 7 to 11 cycles, used a sample-barcoded 5' primer plus a J-beta primer mix. MiXCR was run by TCRdb on the 5' RACE reads, yielding one entry per CDR3 protein. The repertoire holds 650,000 to 900,000 distinct CDR3 sequences, about 62% seen once, with 28% in the top ten. This rearrangement joins TRBV10-3 to TRBJ1-1, with a possible D match to TRBD1 (5 bases). This clonotype was sampled from a young man in good health. The sequenced sample was blood. The chain's CDR3 is CAIRGPGRDTEAFF. CDR3 nucleotide sequence: TGTGCCATCAGGGGACCAGGGAGGGACACTGAAGCTTTCTTT.